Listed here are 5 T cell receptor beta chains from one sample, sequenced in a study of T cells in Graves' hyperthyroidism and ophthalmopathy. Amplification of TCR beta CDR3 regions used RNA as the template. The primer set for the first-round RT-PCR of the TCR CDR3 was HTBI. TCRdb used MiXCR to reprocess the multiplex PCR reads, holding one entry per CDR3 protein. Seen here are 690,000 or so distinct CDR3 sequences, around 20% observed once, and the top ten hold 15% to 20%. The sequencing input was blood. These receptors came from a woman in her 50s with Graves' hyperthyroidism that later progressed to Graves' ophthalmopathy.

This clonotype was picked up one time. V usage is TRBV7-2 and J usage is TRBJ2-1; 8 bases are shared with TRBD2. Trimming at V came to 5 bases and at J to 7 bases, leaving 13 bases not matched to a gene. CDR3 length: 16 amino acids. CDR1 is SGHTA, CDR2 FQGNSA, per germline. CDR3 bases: TGTGCCAGCAGCCCCCTCGGGGCGGGGGGTCTGAATGAGCAGTTCTTC. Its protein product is CASSPLGAGGLNEQFF.

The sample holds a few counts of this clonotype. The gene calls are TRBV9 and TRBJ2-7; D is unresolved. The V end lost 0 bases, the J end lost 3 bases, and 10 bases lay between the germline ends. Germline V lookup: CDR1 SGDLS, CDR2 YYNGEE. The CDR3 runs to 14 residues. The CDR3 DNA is TGTGCCAGCAGCGTAGGATCAGGCGGCTACGAGCAGTACTTC. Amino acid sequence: CASSVGSGGYEQYF.

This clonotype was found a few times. The CDR3 protein is CASSGSGTGTYEQYF. The DNA of the CDR3 is TGTGCCAGCAGCGGCTCAGGGACAGGCACCTACGAGCAGTACTTC. This chain joins TRBV14 and TRBJ2-7, with 8 bases fitting TRBD1. CDR1 and CDR2 (germline): SGHDN, FVKESK. The CDR3 is 15 amino acids. The trim removed 5 bases at V and 2 bases at J, leaving 8 bases unmatched.

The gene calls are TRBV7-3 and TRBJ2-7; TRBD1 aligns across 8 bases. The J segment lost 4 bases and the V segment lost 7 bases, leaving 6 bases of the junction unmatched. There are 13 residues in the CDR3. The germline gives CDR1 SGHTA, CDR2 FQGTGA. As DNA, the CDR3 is TGTGCCAGCACTGCAGGGGGCGAATACGAGCAGTACTTC. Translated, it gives CASTAGGEYEQYF.

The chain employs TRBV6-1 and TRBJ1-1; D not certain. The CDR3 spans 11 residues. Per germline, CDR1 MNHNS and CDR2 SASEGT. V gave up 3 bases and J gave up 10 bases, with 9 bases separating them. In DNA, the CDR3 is TGTGCCAGCAGTGATAAGGGTTCAGCTTTCTTT. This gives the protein CASSDKGSAFF.